Presented here are 8 T cell receptor beta chains from one specimen sequenced in a study of cytomegalovirus exposure and HLA in healthy donors. The assay was immunoSEQ multiplex PCR, and TCRdb's table has in-frame clones only and misses some. The sample has tens of thousands of clones; 94% are singletons. Sequencing was done on a sample of PBMCs. All receptors derive from a woman aged 18-30 years in good health and CMV-seronegative.

The chain uses TRBV28 and TRBJ1-2; maybe TRBD1 (5 bases). V gave up 8 bases and J gave up 5 bases, with 12 bases separating them. CDR1 and CDR2 from the germline V gene are MDHEN and SYDVKM. This CDR3 has 12 amino acids. The CDR3 region has the DNA TGTGCCAGCCAGACAGAAGGGTATGGCTACACCTTC. Its protein is CASQTEGYGYTF.

To note about this clone: The junction departs from the called germline gene at one end, perhaps through a read error. The chain uses TRBV5-8 and TRBJ1-2; perhaps TRBD1 as D (5 bases). The CDR3 consists of 10 residues. Germline lookup yields CDR1 SGHTS and CDR2 YDEGEE. For the CDR3, the DNA is TGTGCCAGCAGCTTGGTACAGGCCTTCTTC. Translated, it gives CASSLVQAFF.

V and J are TRBV27 and TRBJ2-1; TRBD2 matches at 10 bases. The V segment lost 5 bases and the J segment 2 bases; nucleotides outside the gene matches: 3. The CDR3 covers 15 residues. Germline values: CDR1 MNHEY, CDR2 SMNVEV (reference sequence). The CDR3 here is CASSPLAGAYNEQFF. As DNA, the CDR3 is TGTGCCAGCAGTCCTCTAGCGGGAGCCTACAATGAGCAGTTCTTC.

The chain carries TRBV28 and TRBJ1-5; 12 nucleotides align to TRBD1. Germline assignment: CDR1 MDHEN and CDR2 SYDVKM. The CDR3 covers 19 residues. V was clipped by 6 bases and J by 0 bases; unmatched bases: 12. Here the CDR3 DNA reads TGTGCCAGCAGCTCTACGGGACAGGGGGCCTTCTATAGCAATCAGCCCCAGCATTTT. Translating gives CASSSTGQGAFYSNQPQHF.

V gene TRBV10-2 combines with J gene TRBJ1-3, with D maybe TRBD1 (5 bases). The CDR3 has 15 residues. Germline V lookup: CDR1 WSHSY, CDR2 SAAADI. The ends were cut back, 6 bases at V and 3 bases at J, with 15 bases in the middle. This CDR3 is CASRVGRMDGNTIYF. CDR3 DNA: TGCGCCAGCAGAGTGGGGCGGATGGATGGAAACACCATATATTTT.

V and J are TRBV18 and TRBJ2-7, with 9 bases matching TRBD1. This CDR3 region has 14 residues. Trimming at V came to 3 bases and at J to 5 bases, leaving 5 bases not matched to a gene. Germline V lookup: CDR1 KGHSH, CDR2 LQKENI. The DNA for the CDR3 is TGTGCCAGCTCACCCCGACAGGGGGGACACGAGCAGTACTTC. This encodes CASSPRQGGHEQYF.

The rearrangement links TRBV28 to TRBJ1-2, with 10 bases that match TRBD1. Trimming took 10 bases from V and 5 from J; bases not matched to a gene: 16. This CDR3 has 16 residues. Germline V lookup: CDR1 MDHEN, CDR2 SYDVKM. CDR3 sequence: CATDTLSGQGYYGYTF. The CDR3 DNA reads TGTGCCACCGATACCCTCTCGGGACAGGGGTATTATGGCTACACCTTC.

This chain uses TRBV4-3 with TRBJ2-1; 8 nucleotides agree with TRBD2. The V gene's germline CDR1 is LGHNA and CDR2 YSLEER. V trimming: 4 bases; J trimming: 8 bases; junction bases outside the gene matches: 13. This CDR3 has 16 residues. The CDR3 spells CASSPIPGGARYEQFF. As DNA, the CDR3 is TGCGCCAGCAGCCCTATTCCCGGGGGGGCAAGATATGAGCAGTTCTTC.